This T cell receptor beta chain is from a study of T cell responses to AZD1222 COVID-19 vaccine. Study conclusions and caveats: The span of vaccine-associated CD4 TCRs extended across spike, with dominance at 160-218 and 743-854. Donors were chiefly white British, with a greater number of females, and clonal diversity was perhaps underestimated.

Germline CDR1 is LGHDT and CDR2 is YNNKEL (reference sequence). V dropped 3 bases and J dropped 6 bases, with 17 bases sitting between them. This CDR3 contains 15 residues. Data came from immunoSEQ multiplex PCR; TCRdb stores just in-frame clones and leaves some out. The profile shows about 160,000 clones, just under 95% of them singletons. For this clone: What it binds is not known.

This chain connects TRBV3-1 (or the pseudogene TRBV3-2) to TRBJ1-1; D not certain. This TCR was sampled from an adult in good health. Specimen: peripheral blood, collected on day 0 of AZD1222 vaccination. CDR3 nucleotide sequence: TGTGCCAGCAGCCAGATGACCGTGCTTAGGCCTGAAGCTTTCTTT. As protein: CASSQMTVLRPEAFF.